Included here is one TCR beta chain sequence, with context. The source of the sample is a study of technical replicates of blood from a few donors. The data were produced by immunoSEQ multiplex PCR, yet TCRdb's version contains in-frame clones alone and is incomplete. The sample lists 78,000 or so clones, about nine tenths occurring once. Material: T cells isolated from PBMCs. This sequence originates from a human donor in good health. Some clones in this sample may be carry-over from other donors' samples.

CDR3 coding DNA: TGTGCCATCAGGGGACAGGACGAACAGCCCCAGCATTTT. It is translated as CAIRGQDEQPQHF. The chain carries TRBV10-3 and TRBJ1-5, with 8 bases that match TRBD1. V was clipped by 6 bases and J by 7 bases; unmatched bases: 5. Per the germline V gene, CDR1 is ENHRY and CDR2 is SYGVKD. CDR3 length equals 13 residues.